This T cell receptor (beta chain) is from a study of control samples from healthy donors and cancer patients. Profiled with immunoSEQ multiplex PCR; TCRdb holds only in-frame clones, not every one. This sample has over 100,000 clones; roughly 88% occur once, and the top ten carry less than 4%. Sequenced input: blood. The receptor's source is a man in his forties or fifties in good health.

This CDR3 reads CASSPRPLGETQYF. The DNA of the CDR3 is TGTGCCAGCAGCCCCCGACCCTTGGGTGAGACCCAGTACTTC. The chain links TRBV9 to TRBJ2-5; D unresolved. V lost 4 bases and J 5 bases, leaving 15 bases between the germline ends. Germline CDR1 reads SGDLS; CDR2 reads YYNGEE. The CDR3 runs to 14 residues.